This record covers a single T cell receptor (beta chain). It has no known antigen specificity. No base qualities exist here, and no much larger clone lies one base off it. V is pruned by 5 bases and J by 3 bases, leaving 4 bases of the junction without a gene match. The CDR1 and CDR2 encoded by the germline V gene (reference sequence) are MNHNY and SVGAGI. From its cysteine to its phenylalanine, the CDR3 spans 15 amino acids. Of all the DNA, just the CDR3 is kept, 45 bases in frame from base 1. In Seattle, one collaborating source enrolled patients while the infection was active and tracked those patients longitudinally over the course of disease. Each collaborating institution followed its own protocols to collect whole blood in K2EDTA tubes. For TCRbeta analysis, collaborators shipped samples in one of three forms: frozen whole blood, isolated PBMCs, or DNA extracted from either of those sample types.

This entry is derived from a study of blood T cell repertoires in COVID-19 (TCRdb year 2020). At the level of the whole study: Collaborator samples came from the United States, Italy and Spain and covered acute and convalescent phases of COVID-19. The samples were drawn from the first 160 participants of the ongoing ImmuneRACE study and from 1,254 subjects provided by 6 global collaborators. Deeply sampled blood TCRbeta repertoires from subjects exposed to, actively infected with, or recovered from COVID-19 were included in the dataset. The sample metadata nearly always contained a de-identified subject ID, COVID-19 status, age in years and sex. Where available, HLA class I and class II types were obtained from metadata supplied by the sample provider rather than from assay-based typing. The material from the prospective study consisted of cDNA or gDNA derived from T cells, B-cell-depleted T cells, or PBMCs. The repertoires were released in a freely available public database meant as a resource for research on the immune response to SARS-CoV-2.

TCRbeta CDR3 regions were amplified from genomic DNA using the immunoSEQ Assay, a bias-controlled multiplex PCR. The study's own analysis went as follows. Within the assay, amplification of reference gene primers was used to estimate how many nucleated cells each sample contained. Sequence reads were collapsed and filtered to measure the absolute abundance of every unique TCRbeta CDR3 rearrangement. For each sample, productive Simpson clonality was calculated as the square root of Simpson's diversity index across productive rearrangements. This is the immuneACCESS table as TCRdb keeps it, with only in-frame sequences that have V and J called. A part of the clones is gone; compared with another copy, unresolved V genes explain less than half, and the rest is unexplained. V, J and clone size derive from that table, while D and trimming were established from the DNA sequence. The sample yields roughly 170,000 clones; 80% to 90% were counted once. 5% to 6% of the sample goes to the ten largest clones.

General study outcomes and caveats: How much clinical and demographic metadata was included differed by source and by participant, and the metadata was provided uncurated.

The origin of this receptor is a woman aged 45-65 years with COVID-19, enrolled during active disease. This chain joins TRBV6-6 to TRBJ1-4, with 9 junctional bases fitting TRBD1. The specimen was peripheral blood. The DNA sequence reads TGTGCCAGCAGTGACCGGACAGGGGCTAATGAAAAACTGTTTTTT. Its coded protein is CASSDRTGANEKLFF.